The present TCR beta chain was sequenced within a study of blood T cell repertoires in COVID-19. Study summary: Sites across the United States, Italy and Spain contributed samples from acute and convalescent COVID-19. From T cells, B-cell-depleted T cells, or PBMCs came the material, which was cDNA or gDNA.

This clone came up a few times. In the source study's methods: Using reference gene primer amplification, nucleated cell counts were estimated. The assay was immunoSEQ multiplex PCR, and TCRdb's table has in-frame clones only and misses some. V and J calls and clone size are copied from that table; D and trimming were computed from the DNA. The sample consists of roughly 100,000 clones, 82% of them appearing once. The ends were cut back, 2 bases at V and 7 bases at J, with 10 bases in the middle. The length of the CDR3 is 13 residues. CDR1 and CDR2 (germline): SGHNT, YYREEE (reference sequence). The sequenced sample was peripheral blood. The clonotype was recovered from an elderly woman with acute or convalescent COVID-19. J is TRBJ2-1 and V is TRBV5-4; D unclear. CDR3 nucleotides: TGTGCCAGCAGCTTTCGCCCCACTAATGAGCAGTTCTTC. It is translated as CASSFRPTNEQFF.